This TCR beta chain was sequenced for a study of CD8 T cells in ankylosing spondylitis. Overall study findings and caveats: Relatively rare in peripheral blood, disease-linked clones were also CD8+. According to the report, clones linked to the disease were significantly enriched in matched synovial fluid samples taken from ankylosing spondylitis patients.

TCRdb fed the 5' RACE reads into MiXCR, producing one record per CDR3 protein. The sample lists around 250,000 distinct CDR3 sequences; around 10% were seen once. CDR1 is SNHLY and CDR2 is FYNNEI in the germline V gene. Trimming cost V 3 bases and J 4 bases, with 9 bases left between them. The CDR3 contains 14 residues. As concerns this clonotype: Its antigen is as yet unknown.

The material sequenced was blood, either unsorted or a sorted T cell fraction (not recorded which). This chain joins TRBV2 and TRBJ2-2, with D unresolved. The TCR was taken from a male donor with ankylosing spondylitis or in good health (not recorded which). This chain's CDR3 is CASSDVGSTGELFF. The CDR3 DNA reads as TGTGCCAGCAGTGACGTGGGGTCCACCGGGGAGCTGTTTTTT.